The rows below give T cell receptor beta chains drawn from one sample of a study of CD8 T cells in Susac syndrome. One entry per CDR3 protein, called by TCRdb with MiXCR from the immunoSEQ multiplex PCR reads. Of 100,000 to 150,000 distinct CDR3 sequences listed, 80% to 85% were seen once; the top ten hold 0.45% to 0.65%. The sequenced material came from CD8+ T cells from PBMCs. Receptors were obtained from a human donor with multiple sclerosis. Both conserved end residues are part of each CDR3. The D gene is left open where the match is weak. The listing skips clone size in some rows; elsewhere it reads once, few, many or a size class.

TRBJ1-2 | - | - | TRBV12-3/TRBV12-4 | TGTGCCAGCAGTTTTGGGGAGGAAAGCTATGGCTACACCTTC | CASSFGEESYGYTF
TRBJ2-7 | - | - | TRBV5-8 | TGTGCCAGCAGCTGGGGGTGGGGTGGAAATCTCGAGCAGTACTTC | CASSWGWGGNLEQYF
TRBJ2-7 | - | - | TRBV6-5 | TGTGCCAGCAGTTACCCAGTTAGAGTCGGGGCCTCCTACGAGCAGTACTTC | CASSYPVRVGASYEQYF
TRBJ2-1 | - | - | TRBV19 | TGTGCCAGTAGTGTCGTGGCCGCCTACAATGAGCAGTTCTTC | CASSVVAAYNEQFF
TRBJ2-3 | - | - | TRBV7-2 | TGTGCCAGCAGCTGGGAAACCGGACTCGATACGCAGTATTTT | CASSWETGLDTQYF
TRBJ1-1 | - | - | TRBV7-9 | TGTGCCAGCAGCTTAGGTTTGAGAACAGCGAACACTGAAGCTTTCTTT | CASSLGLRTANTEAFF
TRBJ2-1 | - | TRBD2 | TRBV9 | TGTGCCAGCAGCGTCCTAGCGGGGGGGTCTTACAATGAGCAGTTCTTC | CASSVLAGGSYNEQFF
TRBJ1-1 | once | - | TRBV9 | TGTGCCAGCAGCGTAGTCAGCGGGGACACTGAAGCTTTCTTT | CASSVVSGDTEAFF
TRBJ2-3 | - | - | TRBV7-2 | TGTGCCAGCAGCTTAGCCGAGAGGGTAGCGCAGTATTTT | CASSLAERVAQYF
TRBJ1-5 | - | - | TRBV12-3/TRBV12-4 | TGTGCCAGCAGTTATCGGGACCTCCGAGCCCAGCATTTT | CASSYRDLRAQHF
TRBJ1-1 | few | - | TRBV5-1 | TGCGCCAGCAGCTCCGGCACGGGCCCGAACACTGAAGCTTTCTTT | CASSSGTGPNTEAFF
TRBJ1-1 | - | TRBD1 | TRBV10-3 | TGTGCCATCAGTGAGTCTGGGACAGGGAACACTGAAGCTTTCTTT | CAISESGTGNTEAFF
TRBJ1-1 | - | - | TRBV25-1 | TGTGCCAGCAGTGAATATCTAGGAGAAGCTTTCTTT | CASSEYLGEAFF
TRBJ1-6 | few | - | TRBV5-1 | TGCGCCAGCAGCTTGTGGCATGATAATTCACCCCTCCACTTT | CASSLWHDNSPLHF
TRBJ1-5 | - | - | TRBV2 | TGTGCCAGCAGTGATTCAGGGGATGTCGGCAATCAGCCCCAGCATTTT | CASSDSGDVGNQPQHF
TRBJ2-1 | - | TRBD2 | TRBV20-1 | TGCAGTGCTACCACCTATCTAGCGGGAGAGGAGTACAATGAGCAGTTCTTC | CSATTYLAGEEYNEQFF
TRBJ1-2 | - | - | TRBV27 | TGTGCCAGCAGTAAGGCACGGAGCTATGGCTACACCTTC | CASSKARSYGYTF
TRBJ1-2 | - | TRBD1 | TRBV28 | TGTGCCAGCAGGGCAGGGGGCTTCTATGGCTACACCTTC | CASRAGGFYGYTF
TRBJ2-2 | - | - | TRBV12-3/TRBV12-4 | TGTGCCAGCACCCCCCTAGACCCCGGGGAGCTGTTTTTT | CASTPLDPGELFF
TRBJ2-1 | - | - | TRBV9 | TGTGCCAGCAGCGTAGTCCCTAGCTCCTACAATGAGCAGTTCTTC | CASSVVPSSYNEQFF
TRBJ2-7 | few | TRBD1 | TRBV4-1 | TGCGCCAGCAGCCTAAGGACAGGGCCCTACGAGCAGTACTTC | CASSLRTGPYEQYF
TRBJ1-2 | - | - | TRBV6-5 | TGTGCCAGCAGTTACGGGTTTTACGGGTGGTACACCTTC | CASSYGFYGWYTF
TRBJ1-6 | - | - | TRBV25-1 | TGTGCCAGCAGTGATCTCCGTCCGGGACCGAATAATTCACCCCTCCATTTT | CASSDLRPGPNNSPLHF
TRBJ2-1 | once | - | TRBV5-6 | TGTGCCAGCAGCTTGCTGGGGGTTAGCAATGAGCAGTTCTTC | CASSLLGVSNEQFF
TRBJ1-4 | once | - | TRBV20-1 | TGCAGTGCTAGAGATCTGGGGAGTTCTAATGAAAAACTGTTTTTT | CSARDLGSSNEKLFF
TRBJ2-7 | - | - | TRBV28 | TGTGCCAGCAGTCGAAGGATGGGCCCTACCTACGAGCAGTACTTC | CASSRRMGPTYEQYF
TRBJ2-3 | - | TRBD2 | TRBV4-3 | TGCGCCAGCAGCCCATCCATATTAGCGGGACGCACAGATACGCAGTATTTT | CASSPSILAGRTDTQYF